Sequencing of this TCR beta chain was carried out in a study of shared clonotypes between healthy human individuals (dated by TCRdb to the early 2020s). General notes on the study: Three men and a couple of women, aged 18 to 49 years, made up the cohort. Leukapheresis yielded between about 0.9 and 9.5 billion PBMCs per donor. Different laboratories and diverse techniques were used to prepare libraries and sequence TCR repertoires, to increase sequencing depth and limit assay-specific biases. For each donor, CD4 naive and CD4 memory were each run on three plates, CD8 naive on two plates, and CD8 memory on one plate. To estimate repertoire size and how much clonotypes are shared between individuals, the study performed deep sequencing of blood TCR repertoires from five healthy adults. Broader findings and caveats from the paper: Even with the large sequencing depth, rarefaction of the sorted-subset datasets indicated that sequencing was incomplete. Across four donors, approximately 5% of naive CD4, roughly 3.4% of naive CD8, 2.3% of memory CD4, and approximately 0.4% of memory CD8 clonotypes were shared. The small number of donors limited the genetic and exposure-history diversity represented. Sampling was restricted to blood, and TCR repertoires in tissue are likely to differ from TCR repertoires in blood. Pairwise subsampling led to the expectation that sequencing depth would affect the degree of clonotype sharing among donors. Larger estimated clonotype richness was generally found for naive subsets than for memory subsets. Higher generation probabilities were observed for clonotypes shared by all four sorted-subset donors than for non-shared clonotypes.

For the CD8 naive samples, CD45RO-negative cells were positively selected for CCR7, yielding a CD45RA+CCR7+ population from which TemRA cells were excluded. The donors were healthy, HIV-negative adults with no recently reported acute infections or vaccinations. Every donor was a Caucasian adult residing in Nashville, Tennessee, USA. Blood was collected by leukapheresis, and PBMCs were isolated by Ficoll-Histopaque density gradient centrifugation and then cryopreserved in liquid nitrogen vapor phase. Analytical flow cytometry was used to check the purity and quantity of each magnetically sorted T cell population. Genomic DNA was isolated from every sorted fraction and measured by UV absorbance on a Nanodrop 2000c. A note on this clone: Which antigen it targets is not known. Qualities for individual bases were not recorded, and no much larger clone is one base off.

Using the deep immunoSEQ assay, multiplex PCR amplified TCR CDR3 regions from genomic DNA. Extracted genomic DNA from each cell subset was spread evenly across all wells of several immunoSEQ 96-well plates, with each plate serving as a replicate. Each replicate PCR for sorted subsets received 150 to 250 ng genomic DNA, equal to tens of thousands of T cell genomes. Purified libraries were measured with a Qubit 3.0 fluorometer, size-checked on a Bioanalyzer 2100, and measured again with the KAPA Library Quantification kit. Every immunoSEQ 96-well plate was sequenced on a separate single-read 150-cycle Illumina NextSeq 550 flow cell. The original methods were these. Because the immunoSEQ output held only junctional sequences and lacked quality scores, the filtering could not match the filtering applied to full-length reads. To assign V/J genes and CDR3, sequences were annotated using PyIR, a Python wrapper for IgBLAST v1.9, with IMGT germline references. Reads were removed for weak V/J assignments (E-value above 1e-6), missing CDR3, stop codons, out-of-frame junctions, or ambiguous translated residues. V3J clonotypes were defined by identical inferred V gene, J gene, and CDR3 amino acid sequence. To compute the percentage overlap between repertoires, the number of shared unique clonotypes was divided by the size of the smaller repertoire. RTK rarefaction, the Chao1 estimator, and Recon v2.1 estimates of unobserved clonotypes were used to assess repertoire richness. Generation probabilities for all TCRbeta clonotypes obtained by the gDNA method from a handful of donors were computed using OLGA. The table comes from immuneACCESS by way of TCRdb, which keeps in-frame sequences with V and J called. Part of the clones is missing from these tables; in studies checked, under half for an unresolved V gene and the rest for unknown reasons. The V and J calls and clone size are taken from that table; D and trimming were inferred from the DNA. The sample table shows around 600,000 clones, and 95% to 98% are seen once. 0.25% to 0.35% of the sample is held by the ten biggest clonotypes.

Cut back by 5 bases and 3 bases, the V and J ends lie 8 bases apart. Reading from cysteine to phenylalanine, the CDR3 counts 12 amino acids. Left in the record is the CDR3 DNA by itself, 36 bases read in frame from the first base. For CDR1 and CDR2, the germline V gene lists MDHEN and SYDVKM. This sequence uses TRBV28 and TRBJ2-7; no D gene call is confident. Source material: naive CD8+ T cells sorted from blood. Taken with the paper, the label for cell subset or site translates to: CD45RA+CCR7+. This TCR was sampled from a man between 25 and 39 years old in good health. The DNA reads TGTGCCAGCAGTCCGGATGTCTACGAGCAGTACTTC. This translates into CASSPDVYEQYF.